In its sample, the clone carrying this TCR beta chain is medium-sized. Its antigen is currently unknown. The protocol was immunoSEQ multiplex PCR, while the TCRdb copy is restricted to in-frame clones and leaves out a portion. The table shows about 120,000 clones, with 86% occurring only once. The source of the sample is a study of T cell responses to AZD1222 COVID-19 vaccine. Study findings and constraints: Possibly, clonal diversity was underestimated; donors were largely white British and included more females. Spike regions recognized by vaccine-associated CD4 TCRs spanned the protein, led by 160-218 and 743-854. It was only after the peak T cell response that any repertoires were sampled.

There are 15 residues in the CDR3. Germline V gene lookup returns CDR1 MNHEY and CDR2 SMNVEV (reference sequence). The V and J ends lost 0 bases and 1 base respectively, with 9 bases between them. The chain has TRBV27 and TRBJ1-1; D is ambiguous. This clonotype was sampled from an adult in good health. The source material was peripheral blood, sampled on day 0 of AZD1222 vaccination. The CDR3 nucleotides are TGTGCCAGCAGTTTATCTCCCCCCGGGAACACTGAAGCTTTCTTT. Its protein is CASSLSPPGNTEAFF.